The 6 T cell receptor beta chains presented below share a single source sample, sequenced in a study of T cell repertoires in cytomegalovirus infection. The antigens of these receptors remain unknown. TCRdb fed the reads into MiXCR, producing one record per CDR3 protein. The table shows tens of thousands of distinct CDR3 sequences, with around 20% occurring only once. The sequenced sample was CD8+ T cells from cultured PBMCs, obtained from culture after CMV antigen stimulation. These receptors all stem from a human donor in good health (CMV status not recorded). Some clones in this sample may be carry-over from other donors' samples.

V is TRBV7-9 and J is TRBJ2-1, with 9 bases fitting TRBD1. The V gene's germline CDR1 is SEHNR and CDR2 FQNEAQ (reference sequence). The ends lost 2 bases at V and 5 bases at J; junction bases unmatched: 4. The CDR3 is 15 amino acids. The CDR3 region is CASSLRDRENNEQFF. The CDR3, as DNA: TGTGCCAGCAGCTTACGGGACAGGGAAAACAATGAGCAGTTCTTC.

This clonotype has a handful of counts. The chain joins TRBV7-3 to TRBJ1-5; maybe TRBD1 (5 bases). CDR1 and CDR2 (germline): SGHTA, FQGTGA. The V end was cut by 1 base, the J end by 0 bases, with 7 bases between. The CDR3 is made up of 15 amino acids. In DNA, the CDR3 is TGTGCCAGCAGCTTAAGTGGGGGTAGCAATCAGCCCCAGCATTTT. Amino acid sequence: CASSLSGGSNQPQHF.

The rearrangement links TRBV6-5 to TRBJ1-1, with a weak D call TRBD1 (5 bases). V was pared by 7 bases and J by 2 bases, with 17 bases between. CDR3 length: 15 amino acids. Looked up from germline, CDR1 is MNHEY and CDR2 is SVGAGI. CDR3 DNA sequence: TGTGCCAGCACCAATACGTGGGGCGCTAACACTGAAGCTTTCTTT. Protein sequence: CASTNTWGANTEAFF.

The chain's CDR3 is CASSLAGTPPGNQPQHF. In nucleotides, the CDR3 is TGTGCCAGCAGCTTAGCTGGGACTCCCCCTGGCAATCAGCCCCAGCATTTT. This chain links TRBV7-8 with TRBJ1-5; D may be TRBD1 (5 bases). Looked up from germline, CDR1 is SGHVS and CDR2 is FQNEAQ. The V gene lost 0 bases and the J gene lost 2 bases, with 14 bases spanning the gap. This CDR3 has 17 residues.

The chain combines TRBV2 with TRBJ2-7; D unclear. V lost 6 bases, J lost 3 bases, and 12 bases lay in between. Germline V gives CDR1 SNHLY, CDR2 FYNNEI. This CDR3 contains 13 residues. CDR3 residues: CASRAKKSYEQYF. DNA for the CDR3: TGTGCCAGCAGGGCTAAGAAGAGCTACGAGCAGTACTTC.

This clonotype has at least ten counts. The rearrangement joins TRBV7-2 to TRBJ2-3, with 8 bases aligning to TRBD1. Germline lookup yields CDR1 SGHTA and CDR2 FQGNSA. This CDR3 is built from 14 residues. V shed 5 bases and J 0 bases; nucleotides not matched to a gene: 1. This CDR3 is CASSRDRSTDTQYF. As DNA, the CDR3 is TGTGCCAGCAGCCGGGACAGGAGCACAGATACGCAGTATTTT. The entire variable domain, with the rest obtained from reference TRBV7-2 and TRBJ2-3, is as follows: GAGVSQSPSNKVTEKGKDVELRCDPISGHTALYWYRQSLGQGLEFLIYFQGNSAPDKSGLPSDRFSAERTGGSVSTLTIQRTQQEDSAVYLCASSRDRSTDTQYFGPGTRLTVL.